These 9 T cell receptor beta chains came from one sample sequenced in a study of technical replicates of blood from several donors. Generated by immunoSEQ multiplex PCR, the TCRdb table keeps only in-frame clones and is missing some. The repertoire holds about 79,000 clones, with about 91% as singletons. The sequencing input was T cells isolated from PBMCs. The receptor set was obtained from a human donor in good health. Some clones in this sample may be carry-over from other donors' samples.

In this sample, this clone turned up once. The chain is built from TRBV7-6 and TRBJ2-2; no reliable D call. Germline V lookup: CDR1 SGHVS, CDR2 FNYEAQ. CDR3 length: 16 amino acids. Trimming took 6 bases from V and 1 from J, leaving 15 bases between them. CDR3 sequence: CASSPPPSGNTGELFF. The CDR3, as DNA: TGTGCCAGCAGTCCCCCCCCCTCCGGGAACACCGGGGAGCTGTTTTTT.

CDR3 sequence reads: CASSLFRSDKNIQYF. The CDR3 nucleotides are TGTGCCAGCAGCTTATTTCGGAGCGACAAAAACATTCAGTACTTC. This chain uses TRBV7-8 with TRBJ2-4; D is undetermined. CDR1 SGHVS and CDR2 FQNEAQ come from the germline V gene. This CDR3 spans 15 amino acids. Trimming removed 2 bases from V and 3 bases from J, with 11 bases in between.

The CDR3 is CASSQDEGGNQPQHF. CDR3 bases: TGCGCCAGCAGCCAAGATGAGGGGGGCAATCAGCCCCAGCATTTT. The gene calls are TRBV4-1 and TRBJ1-5, with D perhaps matching TRBD1 (6 bases). Germline CDR1 MGHRA, CDR2 YSYEKL. Trimming took 0 bases from V and 2 from J, leaving 8 bases between them. The CDR3 spans 15 residues.

This chain links TRBV7-2 with TRBJ1-2, with D perhaps TRBD1 (5 bases). The CDR3 has 16 amino acids. CDR1 and CDR2 (germline): SGHTA, FQGNSA. V was clipped by 0 bases and J by 1 base, with 12 bases between them. CDR3 sequence (DNA): TGTGCCAGCAGCTTAGCGCAGGGCACCTATAACTATGGCTACACCTTC. It codes for CASSLAQGTYNYGYTF.

CDR3 bases: TGTGCCAGCAGGTGGACAGGATCGGTCGAGCAGTACTTC. Encoded protein: CASRWTGSVEQYF. This sequence joins TRBV7-3 and TRBJ2-7; 7 bases are shared with TRBD1. The V gene end was trimmed by 6 bases and the J gene end by 6 bases; junction bases not matched to a gene: 8. Germline V gives CDR1 SGHTA, CDR2 FQGTGA. This CDR3 is built from 13 residues.

J is TRBJ1-2 and V is TRBV19; D perhaps matches TRBD1 (6 bases). Germline CDR1 reads LNHDA; CDR2 reads SQIVND (reference sequence). V was trimmed by 7 bases and J by 0 bases, leaving 21 bases between them. The CDR3 totals 17 residues. The CDR3 reads CASIGQRRDSTNYGYTF. The CDR3 DNA sequence: TGTGCCAGTATTGGACAGAGACGAGATAGTACTAACTATGGCTACACCTTC.

The chain employs TRBV6-4 and TRBJ1-1; D remains unclear. CDR3 size: 10 residues. Germline CDR1 reads MRHNA; CDR2 reads SNTAGT. V gave up 7 bases and J gave up 5 bases, with 5 bases separating them. The CDR3 DNA reads TGTGCCAGCAATCAGACTGAAGCTTTCTTT. The encoded protein is CASNQTEAFF.

The chain carries TRBV7-2 and TRBJ2-7; TRBD2 matches 13 bases. J gave up 3 bases and V 6 bases, and 5 bases lay outside the gene matches. The CDR3 covers 15 residues. CDR1 and CDR2 (germline): SGHTA, FQGNSA. The CDR3 is CASRKGTSGVYEQYF. In DNA, the CDR3 is TGTGCCAGCAGGAAAGGGACTAGCGGGGTCTACGAGCAGTACTTC. Full variable domain (rest looked up from reference TRBV7-2 and TRBJ2-7): GAGVSQSPSNKVTEKGKDVELRCDPISGHTALYWYRQSLGQGLEFLIYFQGNSAPDKSGLPSDRFSAERTGGSVSTLTIQRTQQEDSAVYLCASRKGTSGVYEQYFGPGTRLTVT.

The CDR3 loop reads CASSQGYRTNEKLFF. CDR3 nucleotides: TGTGCCAGCAGCCAAGGGTACAGAACTAATGAAAAACTGTTTTTT. The rearrangement links TRBV14 to TRBJ1-4; D call uncertain. Germline V gene data show CDR1 as SGHDN and CDR2 as FVKESK. V lost 1 base, J lost 1 base, and 7 bases lay in between. The CDR3 runs 15 residues.